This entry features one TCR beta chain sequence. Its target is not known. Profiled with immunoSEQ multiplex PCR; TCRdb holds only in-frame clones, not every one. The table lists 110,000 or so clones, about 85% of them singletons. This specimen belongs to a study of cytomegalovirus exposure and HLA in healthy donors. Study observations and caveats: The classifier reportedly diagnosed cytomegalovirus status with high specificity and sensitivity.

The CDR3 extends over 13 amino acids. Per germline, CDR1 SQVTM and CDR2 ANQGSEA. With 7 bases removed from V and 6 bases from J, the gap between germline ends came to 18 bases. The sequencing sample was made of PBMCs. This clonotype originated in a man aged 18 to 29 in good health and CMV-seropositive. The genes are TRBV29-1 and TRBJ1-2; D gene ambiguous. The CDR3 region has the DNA TGCAGCGCCCTAGGGATCGGGGTGGATGGCTACACCTTC. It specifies CSALGIGVDGYTF.